This T cell receptor beta chain was captured by sequencing in a study of T cell responses to AZD1222 COVID-19 vaccine. Findings of the study overall: It was only after the peak T cell response that any repertoires were sampled. Vaccination with two AZD1222 doses was followed by a rise in Spike-specific TCR breadth and depth.

Clones were read by immunoSEQ multiplex PCR, and TCRdb kept only the in-frame ones, dropping some. The sample lists about 93,000 clones, nearly 90% seen once, with less than 3.5% in the top ten. Of note for this clone: The antigen is undetermined.

V was trimmed by 0 bases and J by 8 bases, leaving 16 bases between them. The germline V gene encodes CDR1 MNHEY and CDR2 SVGEGT. This CDR3 is 16 amino acids long. J is TRBJ1-4 and V is TRBV6-2 or TRBV6-3, with D unresolved. The specimen was peripheral blood, collected on day 0 of MenACWY control vaccination. The receptor was derived from an adult in good health. The DNA of the CDR3 is TGTGCCAGCAGTTACTCGATTCGCGGCACAAAAGAAAAACTGTTTTTT. Amino acid sequence: CASSYSIRGTKEKLFF.